The rows below give T cell receptor beta chains drawn from one sample of a study of T cells in Graves' hyperthyroidism and ophthalmopathy. TCRdb called the multiplex PCR reads again in MiXCR, with one record for every CDR3 protein. Altogether 800,000 or so distinct CDR3 sequences are present, around 38% being singletons, with the ten largest covering around 10%. The specimen was blood. Receptor source: a man in his late teens or twenties with Graves' hyperthyroidism. CDR3s include the opening cysteine and the closing phenylalanine or tryptophan. A D gene is named only where the DNA matches it firmly. Clone size is stated in some rows and not others, as once, few, many or a class when expanded.

>NA|NA|TRBV6-2/TRBV6-3|TRBJ1-2
TGTGCCAGCAGTTCTCCAGGGATCGTCTATGGCTACACCTTC
CASSSPGIVYGYTF
>NA|NA|TRBV7-8|TRBJ2-7
TGTGCTGGTCGTCATCCGGGACAAAGGGGCTACGAGCAGTACTTC
CAGRHPGQRGYEQYF
>TRBD1|few|TRBV10-3|TRBJ1-1
TGTGCCAGCAGTTACTCCGGGACAGGGGACACTGAAGCTTTCTTT
CASSYSGTGDTEAFF
>NA|many|TRBV24-1|TRBJ2-2
TGTGCCACCAGTGATAGCGGGACCGGGGAGCTGTTTTTT
CATSDSGTGELFF
>NA|many|TRBV7-8|TRBJ2-5
TGTGCCAGCAGCTCACAGGTTCGGGAGACCCAGTACTTC
CASSSQVRETQYF
>TRBD2|NA|TRBV7-3|TRBJ2-2
TGTGCCAGCAGTGCGCCGGGACTAGCGGGAGGGGGGTCGACCGGGGAGCTGTTTTTT
CASSAPGLAGGGSTGELFF
>NA|few|TRBV2|TRBJ2-7
TGTGCCAGCAGTTCTCCGGGACTGGACTACGAGCAGTACTTC
CASSSPGLDYEQYF
>TRBD2|NA|TRBV2|TRBJ2-5
TGTGCCAGCAGTGAAGGAATGGGACTAGGGGGAGCCCAGTACTTC
CASSEGMGLGGAQYF
>NA|few|TRBV20-1|TRBJ1-2
TGCAGTGCTAACCACTTGACAGGCTCTGGCTACACCTTC
CSANHLTGSGYTF
>NA|NA|TRBV7-6|TRBJ2-3
TGTGCCAGCAGCCCGCTAGGGGTTGATACGCAGTATTTT
CASSPLGVDTQYF
>NA|NA|TRBV15|TRBJ1-2
TGTGCCACCAGCAGCCCCGATATAATATATGGCTACACCTTC
CATSSPDIIYGYTF
>NA|NA|TRBV6-1|TRBJ1-5
TGTGCCAGCAGCAACGAGATCACAGGACACAATCAGCCCCAGCATTTT
CASSNEITGHNQPQHF
>NA|NA|TRBV7-2|TRBJ2-7
TGCGCCAGCAGCCCCGGGACTTCGATCTCCTACGAGCAGTACTTC
CASSPGTSISYEQYF
>NA|NA|TRBV7-9|TRBJ1-5
TGTGCCAGCAGATCGGGACCAGAAGATCAGCCCCAGCATTTT
CASRSGPEDQPQHF
>TRBD1|few|TRBV10-2|TRBJ1-1
TGTGCCAGCAGCCATCGGACAGGAGGGTACACTGAAGCTTTCTTT
CASSHRTGGYTEAFF